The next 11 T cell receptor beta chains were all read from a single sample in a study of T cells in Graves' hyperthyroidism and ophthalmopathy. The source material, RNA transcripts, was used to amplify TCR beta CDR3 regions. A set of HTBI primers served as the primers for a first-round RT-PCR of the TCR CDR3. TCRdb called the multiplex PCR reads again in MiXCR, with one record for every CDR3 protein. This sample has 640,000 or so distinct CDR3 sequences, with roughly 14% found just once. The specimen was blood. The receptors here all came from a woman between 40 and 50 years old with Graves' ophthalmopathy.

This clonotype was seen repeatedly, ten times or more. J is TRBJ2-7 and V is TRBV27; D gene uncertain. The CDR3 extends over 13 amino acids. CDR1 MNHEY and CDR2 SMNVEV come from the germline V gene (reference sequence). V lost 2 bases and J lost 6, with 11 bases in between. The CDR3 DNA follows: TGTGCCAGCAGTTTAGTCCGTTTCGGCGAGCAGTACTTC. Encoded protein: CASSLVRFGEQYF.

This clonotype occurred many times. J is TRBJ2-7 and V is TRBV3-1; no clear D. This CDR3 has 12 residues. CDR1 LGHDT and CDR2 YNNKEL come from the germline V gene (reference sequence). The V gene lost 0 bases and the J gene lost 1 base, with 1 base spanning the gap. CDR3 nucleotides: TGTGCCAGCAGCCAAGAATCCTACGAGCAGTACTTC. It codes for CASSQESYEQYF.

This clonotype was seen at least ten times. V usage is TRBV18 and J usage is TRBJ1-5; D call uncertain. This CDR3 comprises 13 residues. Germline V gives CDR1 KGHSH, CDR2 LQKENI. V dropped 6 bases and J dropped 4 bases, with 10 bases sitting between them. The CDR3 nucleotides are TGTGCCAGCTCTCCGGGAGAAAATCAGCCCCAGCATTTT. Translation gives CASSPGENQPQHF.

The DNA for the CDR3 is TGTGCCATCAGTTCCCCGGGACAGGCACCCGGGGAGCTGTTTTTT. This gives the protein CAISSPGQAPGELFF. This chain uses TRBV10-3 with TRBJ2-2; the match to TRBD1 covers 8 bases. Germline CDR1 reads ENHRY; CDR2 reads SYGVKD. The CDR3 totals 15 residues. J lost 6 bases, V lost 5 bases, and 8 bases had no gene match.

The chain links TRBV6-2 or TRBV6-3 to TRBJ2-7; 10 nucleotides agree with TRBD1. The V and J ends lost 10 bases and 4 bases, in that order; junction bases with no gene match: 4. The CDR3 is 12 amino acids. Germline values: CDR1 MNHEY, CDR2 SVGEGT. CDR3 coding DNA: TGTGCCACCAGGGACAGGGGATACGAGCAGTACTTC. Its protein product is CATRDRGYEQYF.

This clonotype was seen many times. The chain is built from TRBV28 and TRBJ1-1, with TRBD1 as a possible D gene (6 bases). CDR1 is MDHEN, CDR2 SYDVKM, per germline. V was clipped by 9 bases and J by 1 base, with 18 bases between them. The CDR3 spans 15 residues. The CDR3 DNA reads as TGTGCCAGTCGGACAGACGGGGGAGAGAACACTGAAGCTTTCTTT. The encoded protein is CASRTDGGENTEAFF. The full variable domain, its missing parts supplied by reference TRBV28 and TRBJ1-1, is DVKVTQSSRYLVKRTGEKVFLECVQDMDHENMFWYRQDPGLGLRLIYFSYDVKMKEKGDIPEGYSVSREKKERFSLILESASTNQTSMYLCASRTDGGENTEAFFGQGTRLTVV.

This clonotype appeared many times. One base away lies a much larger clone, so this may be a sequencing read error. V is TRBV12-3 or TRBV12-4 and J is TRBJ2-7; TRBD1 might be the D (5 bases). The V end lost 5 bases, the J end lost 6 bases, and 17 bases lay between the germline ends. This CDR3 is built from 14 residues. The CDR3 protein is CASSGAGPKGEQYF. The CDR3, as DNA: TGTGCCAGCAGTGGGGCAGGGCCAAAGGGCGAGCAGTACTTC.

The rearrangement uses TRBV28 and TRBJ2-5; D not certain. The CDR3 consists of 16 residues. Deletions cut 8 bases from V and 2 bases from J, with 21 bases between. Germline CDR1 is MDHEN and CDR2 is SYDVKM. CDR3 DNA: TGTGCCAGCGGGGTGACCGAGACCATGGGGCAAGAGACCCAGTACTTC. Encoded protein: CASGVTETMGQETQYF.

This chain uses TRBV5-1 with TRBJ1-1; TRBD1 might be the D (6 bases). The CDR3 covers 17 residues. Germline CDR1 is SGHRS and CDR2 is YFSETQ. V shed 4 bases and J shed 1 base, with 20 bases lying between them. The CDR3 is CASSPRWGAIRNTEAFF. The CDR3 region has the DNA TGCGCCAGCAGCCCCAGGTGGGGGGCGATTCGGAACACTGAAGCTTTCTTT.

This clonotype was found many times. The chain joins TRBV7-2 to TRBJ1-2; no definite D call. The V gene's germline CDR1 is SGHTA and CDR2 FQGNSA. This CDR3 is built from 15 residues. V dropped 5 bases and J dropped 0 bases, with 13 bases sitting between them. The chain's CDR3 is CASSVPAISNYGYTF. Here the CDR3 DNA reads TGTGCCAGCAGCGTGCCCGCAATTTCTAACTATGGCTACACCTTC.

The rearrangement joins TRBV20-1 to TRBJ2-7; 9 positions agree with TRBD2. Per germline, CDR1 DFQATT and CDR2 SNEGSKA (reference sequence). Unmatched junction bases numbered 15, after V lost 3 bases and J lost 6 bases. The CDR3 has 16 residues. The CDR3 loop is CSARERWREGLSEQYF. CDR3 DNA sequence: TGCAGTGCTAGGGAGCGGTGGCGGGAGGGCCTAAGCGAGCAGTACTTC.